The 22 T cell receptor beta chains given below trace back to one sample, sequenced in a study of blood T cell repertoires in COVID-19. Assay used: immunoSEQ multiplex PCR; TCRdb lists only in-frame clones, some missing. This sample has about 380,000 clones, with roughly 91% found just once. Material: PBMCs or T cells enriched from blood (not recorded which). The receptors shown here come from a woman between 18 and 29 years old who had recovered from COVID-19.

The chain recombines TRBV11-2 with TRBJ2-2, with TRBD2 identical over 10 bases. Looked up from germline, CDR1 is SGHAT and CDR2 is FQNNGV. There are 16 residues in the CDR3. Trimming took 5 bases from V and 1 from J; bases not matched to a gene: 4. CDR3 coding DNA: TGTGCCAGCAGCCCAACTAGCGGGGTGAACACCGGGGAGCTGTTTTTT. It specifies CASSPTSGVNTGELFF.

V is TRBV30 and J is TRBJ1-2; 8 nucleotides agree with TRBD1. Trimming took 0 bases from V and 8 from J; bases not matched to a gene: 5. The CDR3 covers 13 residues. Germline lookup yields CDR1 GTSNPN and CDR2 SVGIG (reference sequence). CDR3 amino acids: CAWSVNRGSGYTF. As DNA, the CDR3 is TGTGCCTGGAGTGTCAACAGGGGGTCGGGCTACACCTTC.

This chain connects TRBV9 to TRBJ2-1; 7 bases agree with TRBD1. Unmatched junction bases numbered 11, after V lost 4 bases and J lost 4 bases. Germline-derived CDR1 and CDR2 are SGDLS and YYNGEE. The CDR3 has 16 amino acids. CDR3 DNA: TGTGCCAGCAGCTCTAAGAGGGGGCAGGAGTACAATGAGCAGTTCTTC. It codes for CASSSKRGQEYNEQFF.

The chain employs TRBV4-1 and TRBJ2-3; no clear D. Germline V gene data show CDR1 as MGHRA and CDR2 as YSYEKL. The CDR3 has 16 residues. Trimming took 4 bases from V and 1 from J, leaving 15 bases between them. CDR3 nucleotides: TGCGCCAGCAGCCCCTTGGGTGATGGGCGCACAGATACGCAGTATTTT. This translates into CASSPLGDGRTDTQYF.

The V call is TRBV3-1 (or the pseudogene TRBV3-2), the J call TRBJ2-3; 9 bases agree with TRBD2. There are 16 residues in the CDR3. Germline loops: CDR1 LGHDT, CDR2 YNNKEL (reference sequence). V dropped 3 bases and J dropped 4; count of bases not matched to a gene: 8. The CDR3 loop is CASSQASGVGADTQYF. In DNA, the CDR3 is TGTGCCAGCAGCCAGGCTAGCGGGGTAGGCGCAGATACGCAGTATTTT.

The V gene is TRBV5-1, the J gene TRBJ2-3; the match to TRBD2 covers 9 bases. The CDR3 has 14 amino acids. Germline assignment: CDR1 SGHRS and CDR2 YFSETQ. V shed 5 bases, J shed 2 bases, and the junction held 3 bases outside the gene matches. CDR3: CASRAGGNTDTQYF. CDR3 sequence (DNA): TGCGCCAGCAGAGCGGGGGGCAACACAGATACGCAGTATTTT.

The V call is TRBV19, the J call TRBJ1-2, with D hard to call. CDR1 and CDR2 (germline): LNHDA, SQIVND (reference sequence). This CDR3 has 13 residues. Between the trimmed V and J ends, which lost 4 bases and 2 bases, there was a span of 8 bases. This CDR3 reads CASSSPVNYGYTF. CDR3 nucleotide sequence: TGTGCCAGTAGTAGTCCGGTAAACTATGGCTACACCTTC. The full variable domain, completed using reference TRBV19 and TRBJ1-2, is DGGITQSPKYLFRKEGQNVTLSCEQNLNHDAMYWYRQDPGQGLRLIYYSQIVNDFQKGDIAEGYSVSREKKESFPLTVTSAQKNPTAFYLCASSSPVNYGYTFGSGTRLTVV.

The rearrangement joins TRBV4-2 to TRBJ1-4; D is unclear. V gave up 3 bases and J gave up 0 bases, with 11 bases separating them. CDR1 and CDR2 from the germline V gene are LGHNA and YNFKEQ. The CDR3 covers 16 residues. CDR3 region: CASSHYRVATNEKLFF. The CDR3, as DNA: TGTGCCAGCAGCCATTACAGAGTTGCAACTAATGAAAAACTGTTTTTT.

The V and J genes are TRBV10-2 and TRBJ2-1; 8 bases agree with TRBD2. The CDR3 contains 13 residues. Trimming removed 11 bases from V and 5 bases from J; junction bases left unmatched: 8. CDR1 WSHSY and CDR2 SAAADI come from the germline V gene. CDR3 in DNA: TGCGCCGCACGGGGACTAGAAAACAATGAGCAGTTCTTC. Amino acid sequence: CAARGLENNEQFF.

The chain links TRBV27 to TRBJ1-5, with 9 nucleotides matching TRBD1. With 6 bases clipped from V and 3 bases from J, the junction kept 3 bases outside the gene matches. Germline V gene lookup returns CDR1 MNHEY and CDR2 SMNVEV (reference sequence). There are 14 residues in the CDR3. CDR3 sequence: CASSLQGANQPQHF. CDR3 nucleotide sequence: TGTGCCAGCAGCCTACAGGGGGCCAATCAGCCCCAGCATTTT.

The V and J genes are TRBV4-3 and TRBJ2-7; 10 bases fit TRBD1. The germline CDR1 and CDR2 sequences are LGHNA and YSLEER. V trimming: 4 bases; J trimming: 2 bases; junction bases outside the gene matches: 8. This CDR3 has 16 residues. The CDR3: CASSPFRTGGPYEQYF. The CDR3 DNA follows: TGCGCCAGCAGCCCCTTCCGGACAGGGGGGCCCTACGAGCAGTACTTC.

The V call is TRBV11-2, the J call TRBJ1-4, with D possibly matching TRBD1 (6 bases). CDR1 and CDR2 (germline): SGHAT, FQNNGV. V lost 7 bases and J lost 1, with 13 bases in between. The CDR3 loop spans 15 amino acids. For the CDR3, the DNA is TGTGCCAGCACTATTAGGGGGGGAACTAATGAAAAACTGTTTTTT. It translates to CASTIRGGTNEKLFF. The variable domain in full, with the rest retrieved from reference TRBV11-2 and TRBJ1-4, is EAGVAQSPRYKIIEKRQSVAFWCNPISGHATLYWYQQILGQGPKLLIQFQNNGVVDDSQLPKDRFSAERLKGVDSTLKIQPAKLEDSAVYLCASTIRGGTNEKLFFGSGTQLSVL.

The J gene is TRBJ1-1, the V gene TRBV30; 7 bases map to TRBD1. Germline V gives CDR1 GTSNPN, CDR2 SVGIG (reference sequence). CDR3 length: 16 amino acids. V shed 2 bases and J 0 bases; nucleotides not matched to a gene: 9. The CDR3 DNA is TGTGCCTGGAGTCCTTGGCCCGGGACAGTGAACACTGAAGCTTTCTTT. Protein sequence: CAWSPWPGTVNTEAFF.

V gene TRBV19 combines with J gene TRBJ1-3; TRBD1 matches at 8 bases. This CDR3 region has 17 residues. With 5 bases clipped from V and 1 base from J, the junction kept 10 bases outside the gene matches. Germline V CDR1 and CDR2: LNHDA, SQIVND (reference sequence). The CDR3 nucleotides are TGTGCCAGTAGTCCCAGACTACAGGGGGTGTCTGGAAACACCATATATTTT. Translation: CASSPRLQGVSGNTIYF.

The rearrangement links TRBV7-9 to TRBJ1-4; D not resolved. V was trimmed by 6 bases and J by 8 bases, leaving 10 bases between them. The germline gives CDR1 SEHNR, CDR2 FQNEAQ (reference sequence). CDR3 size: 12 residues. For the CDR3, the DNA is TGTGCCAGCAGGAGGGCTGGCGAAAAACTGTTTTTT. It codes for CASRRAGEKLFF. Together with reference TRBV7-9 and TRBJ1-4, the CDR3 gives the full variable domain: DTGVSQNPRHKITKRGQNVTFRCDPISEHNRLYWYRQTLGQGPEFLTYFQNEAQLEKSRLLSDRFSAERPKGSFSTLEIQRTEQGDSAMYLCASRRAGEKLFFGSGTQLSVL.

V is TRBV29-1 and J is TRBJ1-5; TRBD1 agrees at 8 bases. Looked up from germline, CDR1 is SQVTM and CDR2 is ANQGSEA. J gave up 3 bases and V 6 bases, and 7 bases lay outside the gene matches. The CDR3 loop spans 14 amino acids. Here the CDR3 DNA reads TGCAGCGTCCTTGATCAGGGGGCCAATCAGCCCCAGCATTTT. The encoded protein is CSVLDQGANQPQHF.

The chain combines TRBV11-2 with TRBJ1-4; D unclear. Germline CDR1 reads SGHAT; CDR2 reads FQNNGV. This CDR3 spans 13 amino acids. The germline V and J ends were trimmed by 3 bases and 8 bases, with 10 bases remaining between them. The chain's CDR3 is CASSFGEGEKLFF. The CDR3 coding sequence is TGTGCCAGCAGCTTCGGGGAGGGAGAAAAACTGTTTTTT. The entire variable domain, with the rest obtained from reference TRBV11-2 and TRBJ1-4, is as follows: EAGVAQSPRYKIIEKRQSVAFWCNPISGHATLYWYQQILGQGPKLLIQFQNNGVVDDSQLPKDRFSAERLKGVDSTLKIQPAKLEDSAVYLCASSFGEGEKLFFGSGTQLSVL.

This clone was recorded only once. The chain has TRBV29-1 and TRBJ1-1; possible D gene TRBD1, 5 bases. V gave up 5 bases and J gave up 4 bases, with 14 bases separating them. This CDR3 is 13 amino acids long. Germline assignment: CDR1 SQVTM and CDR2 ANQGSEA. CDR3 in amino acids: CSVPGLYATEAFF. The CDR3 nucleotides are TGCAGCGTTCCAGGGTTGTATGCCACTGAAGCTTTCTTT.

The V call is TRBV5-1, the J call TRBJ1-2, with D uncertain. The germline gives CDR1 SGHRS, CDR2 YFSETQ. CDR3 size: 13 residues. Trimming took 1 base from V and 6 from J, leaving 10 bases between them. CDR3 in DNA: TGCGCCAGCAGCTTGTGGGGAGGAGATGGCTACACCTTC. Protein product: CASSLWGGDGYTF.

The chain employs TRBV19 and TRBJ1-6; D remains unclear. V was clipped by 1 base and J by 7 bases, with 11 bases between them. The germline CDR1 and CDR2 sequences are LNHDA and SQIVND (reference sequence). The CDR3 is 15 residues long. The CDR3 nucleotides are TGTGCCAGTAGTATAGTCGGCGGCGAGAATTCACCCCTCCACTTT. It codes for CASSIVGGENSPLHF. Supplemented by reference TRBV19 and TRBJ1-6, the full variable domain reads DGGITQSPKYLFRKEGQNVTLSCEQNLNHDAMYWYRQDPGQGLRLIYYSQIVNDFQKGDIAEGYSVSREKKESFPLTVTSAQKNPTAFYLCASSIVGGENSPLHFGNGTRLTVT.

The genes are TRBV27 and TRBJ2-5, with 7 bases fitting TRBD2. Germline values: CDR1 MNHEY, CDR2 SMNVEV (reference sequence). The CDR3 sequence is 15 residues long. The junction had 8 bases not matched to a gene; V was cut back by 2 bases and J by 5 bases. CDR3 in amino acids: CASSLAGVPWETQYF. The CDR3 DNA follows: TGTGCCAGCAGTTTAGCGGGGGTACCCTGGGAGACCCAGTACTTC.

The CDR3 DNA reads TGTGCCAGCAGCCCCGGTCGAGGGCGGATGAACACTGAAGCTTTCTTT. The encoded protein is CASSPGRGRMNTEAFF. This chain connects TRBV28 to TRBJ1-1; D remains ambiguous. V lost 6 bases and J 0 bases, leaving 17 bases between the germline ends. This CDR3 spans 16 amino acids. CDR1 is MDHEN and CDR2 is SYDVKM in the germline V gene.